This T cell receptor beta chain was profiled in a study of cytomegalovirus exposure and HLA in healthy donors. Germline loops: CDR1 SGHNT, CDR2 YYREEE (reference sequence). CDR3 length: 14 residues. The J segment lost 3 bases and the V segment lost 3 bases, leaving 4 bases of the junction unmatched. A multiplex PCR was run with 60 Vbeta primers and 13 Jbeta primers. TCRdb's copy holds only in-frame clones and misses some; the assay was immunoSEQ multiplex PCR. The sample has some 180,000 clones; about 80% are singletons. Turning to this clone: What it binds is not known.

Study conclusions and caveats: The authors considered a cluster of highly shared sequence variants likely to be a sequencing artifact. The authors listed 150 or so TCR beta chains as cytomegalovirus-associated. Common viral pathogens were later found to be apparently linked to several of the most significant clusters.

This chain uses TRBV5-4 with TRBJ2-7; 9 nucleotides agree with TRBD2. The receptor's source is a man in his forties in good health and CMV-seronegative. The sample comprised PBMCs. CDR3: CASSSERGVYEQYF. The CDR3 DNA is TGTGCCAGCAGCTCGGAGCGGGGGGTCTACGAGCAGTACTTC.